This entry features one T cell receptor (beta chain) sequence. The entry originates in a study of blood T cell repertoires in COVID-19. As for the study in general: Samples of COVID-19 (acute and convalescent) were obtained from the United States, Italy and Spain.

The study assigned cohorts using participant-reported clinical history. Method: immunoSEQ multiplex PCR; TCRdb's copy keeps in-frame clones and lacks some. Of about 220,000 clones listed, roughly 83% were seen once; the top ten hold 1.3%. This CDR3 is 21 amino acids long. Germline CDR1 SGHVS, CDR2 FQNEAQ. With 2 bases removed from V and 3 bases from J, the gap between germline ends came to 29 bases. The chain combines TRBV7-8 with TRBJ2-1, with a tentative D call TRBD2 (10 bases). Sequenced sample: PBMCs or T cells enriched from blood (not recorded which). This TCR was sampled from a middle-aged woman with acute COVID-19. The CDR3 nucleotides read TGTGCCAGCAGCTTATTCTTGGGGACAGGGTATCCTAGCGGGAGCTACAATGAGCAGTTCTTC. It is translated as CASSLFLGTGYPSGSYNEQFF.